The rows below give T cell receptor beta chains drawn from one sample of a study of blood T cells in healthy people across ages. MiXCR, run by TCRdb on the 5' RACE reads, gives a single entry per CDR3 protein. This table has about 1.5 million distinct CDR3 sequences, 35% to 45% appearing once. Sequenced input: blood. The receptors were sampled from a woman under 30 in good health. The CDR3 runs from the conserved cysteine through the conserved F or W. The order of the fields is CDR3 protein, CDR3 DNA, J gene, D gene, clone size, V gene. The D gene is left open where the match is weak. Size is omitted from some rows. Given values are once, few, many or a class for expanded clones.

CASSLGDEPQHF | TGTGCCAGCAGCTTAGGTGATGAGCCCCAGCATTTT | TRBJ1-5 | NA | NA | TRBV7-9
CASSYNPGGGNTEAFF | TGTGCCAGCAGTTACAACCCGGGAGGGGGGAACACTGAAGCTTTCTTT | TRBJ1-1 | NA | NA | TRBV6-6
CASSSSARGSIRNIQYF | TGTGCCAGCAGTTCGTCAGCCCGGGGGAGTATTAGAAACATTCAGTACTTC | TRBJ2-4 | NA | few | TRBV12-3/TRBV12-4
CANQKAGEQFF | TGTGCCAATCAAAAGGCAGGCGAGCAGTTCTTC | TRBJ2-1 | NA | many | TRBV12-3/TRBV12-4
CASSHREGGVEAFF | TGTGCCAGCAGCCATCGGGAAGGGGGAGTTGAAGCTTTCTTT | TRBJ1-1 | NA | NA | TRBV3-1
CSANRLRSGTADTQYF | TGCAGCGCCAATCGCTTGCGGAGCGGGACTGCAGATACGCAGTATTTT | TRBJ2-3 | TRBD2 | few | TRBV20-1
CASLSGGGGYEQFF | TGTGCCAGCTTGTCAGGGGGCGGGGGGTATGAGCAGTTCTTC | TRBJ2-1 | NA | few | TRBV25-1
CASSLAGTNTGELFF | TGCGCCAGCAGCTTGGCGGGGACGAACACCGGGGAGCTGTTTTTT | TRBJ2-2 | NA | many | TRBV5-1
CASHVWAEGESSYEQYF | TGTGCCAGCCATGTCTGGGCAGAGGGGGAGAGCTCCTACGAACAGTACTTC | TRBJ2-5 | NA | NA | TRBV21-1
CASSSVSAAPYNEQFF | TGCGCCAGCAGCTCGGTCAGTGCAGCCCCCTACAATGAGCAGTTCTTC | TRBJ2-1 | NA | few | TRBV4-1
CASSLDRRSNEQYF | TGTGCCAGCAGTCTGGACAGGCGAAGTAACGAGCAGTACTTC | TRBJ2-7 | TRBD1 | few | TRBV12-3/TRBV12-4
CVSSLRTGGLAVDGQFF | TGTGTCAGCAGTTTAAGGACGGGGGGACTAGCGGTGGATGGGCAGTTCTTC | TRBJ2-1 | TRBD2 | once | TRBV12-3/TRBV12-4
CASQGQGDGYTF | TGTGCCAGCCAAGGACAGGGCGATGGCTACACCTTC | TRBJ1-2 | TRBD1 | few | TRBV5-4
CATSSGREFNEQFF | TGTGCCACCAGCAGCGGGCGGGAGTTTAATGAGCAGTTCTTC | TRBJ2-1 | TRBD2 | few | TRBV15
CASSGTRSWDSPLHF | TGTGCCAGCAGCGGAACGAGAAGCTGGGATTCACCCCTCCACTTT | TRBJ1-6 | NA | NA | TRBV7-2
CASSVSGRANEQFF | TGTGCCAGCAGCGTTAGCGGGAGGGCGAATGAGCAGTTCTTC | TRBJ2-1 | TRBD2 | NA | TRBV9
CASSQGSQIYNEQFF | TGCGCCAGCAGCCAAGGTTCGCAGATCTACAATGAGCAGTTCTTC | TRBJ2-1 | NA | NA | TRBV4-3
CATVHHGSNQPQHF | TGTGCCACCGTCCACCACGGGAGCAATCAGCCCCAGCATTTT | TRBJ1-5 | NA | few | TRBV28
CATSGVGGTKNIQYF | TGTGCCACCAGCGGGGTGGGAGGTACCAAAAACATTCAGTACTTC | TRBJ2-4 | NA | NA | TRBV15
CASSRGYQETQYF | TGTGCCAGCAGCCGTGGCTACCAAGAGACCCAGTACTTC | TRBJ2-5 | NA | many | TRBV7-2
CASSYPRTGFNNEQFF | TGTGCCAGCAGTTACCCCCGGACAGGGTTCAACAATGAGCAGTTCTTC | TRBJ2-1 | TRBD1 | NA | TRBV6-2/TRBV6-3
CASSLADRANKPQHF | TGTGCCAGCAGCTTAGCAGACAGGGCCAATAAGCCCCAGCATTTT | TRBJ1-5 | TRBD1 | NA | TRBV7-9
CASSDSLAGSTDTQYF | TGTGCCAGCAGTGACTCGTTAGCGGGGAGCACAGATACGCAGTATTTT | TRBJ2-3 | TRBD2 | few | TRBV6-4
CASSYKSGGGYNEQFF | TGTGCCAGCAGTTACAAGTCTGGCGGGGGATACAATGAGCAGTTCTTC | TRBJ2-1 | TRBD2 | NA | TRBV6-6
CASSSGQELAKNIQYF | TGTGCCAGCAGCTCCGGACAGGAGCTAGCCAAAAACATTCAGTACTTC | TRBJ2-4 | TRBD1 | NA | TRBV7-2
CASTRGWENTIYF | TGTGCCAGCACCAGAGGCTGGGAGAACACCATATATTTT | TRBJ1-3 | NA | NA | TRBV12-3/TRBV12-4
CASSFRPAPINYGHTF | TGTGCCAGCAGTTTTCGGCCGGCGCCCATTAACTATGGCCACACCTTC | TRBJ1-2 | NA | NA | TRBV12-3/TRBV12-4
CASSLVRDGLTDTQYF | TGTGCCAGCAGCTTAGTACGGGACGGGTTAACAGATACGCAGTATTTT | TRBJ2-3 | NA | few | TRBV7-2
CSVDVYGGRKGYTF | TGCAGCGTTGACGTTTACGGGGGGCGAAAGGGCTACACCTTC | TRBJ1-2 | NA | NA | TRBV29-1
CAGSVTWGGISADTQYF | TGTGCCGGCAGTGTAACTTGGGGGGGGATCAGCGCAGATACGCAGTATTTT | TRBJ2-3 | TRBD2 | NA | TRBV6-1
CASSIGLAPTDTQYF | TGCGCCAGCAGCATAGGACTAGCCCCCACAGATACGCAGTATTTT | TRBJ2-3 | TRBD2 | few | TRBV5-1
CASSRTWSGYTF | TGTGCCAGCAGTCGGACATGGAGTGGCTACACCTTC | TRBJ1-2 | NA | NA | TRBV11-2
CSAREREQYF | TGCAGTGCTAGAGAGCGCGAGCAGTACTTC | TRBJ2-7 | NA | few | TRBV20-1
CASRQGSNTGELFF | TGTGCCAGCAGACAGGGAAGCAACACCGGGGAGCTGTTTTTT | TRBJ2-2 | NA | NA | TRBV12-3/TRBV12-4
CASRAGSSSYNEQFF | TGTGCCAGCAGGGCAGGTTCAAGCTCCTACAATGAGCAGTTCTTC | TRBJ2-1 | NA | few | TRBV28
CASSLTSGTYNEQYF | TGCGCCAGCAGCTTGACTAGCGGGACTTACAATGAGCAGTACTTC | TRBJ2-5 | TRBD2 | NA | TRBV5-1
CASSQDRQGAWETQYF | TGCGCCAGCAGCCAAGACCGACAGGGGGCTTGGGAGACCCAGTACTTC | TRBJ2-5 | TRBD1 | NA | TRBV4-3
CASGQRRGAYEQYF | TGCGCCAGCGGCCAAAGGCGAGGGGCCTACGAGCAGTACTTC | TRBJ2-7 | NA | NA | TRBV4-3
CASSLLTGNQPQHF | TGTGCCAGCAGCTTATTGACCGGGAATCAGCCCCAGCATTTT | TRBJ1-5 | NA | NA | TRBV7-2
CASSANRIPSYSEQFF | TGTGCCAGCAGCGCCAACAGGATACCCAGCTACAGTGAGCAGTTCTTC | TRBJ2-1 | NA | few | TRBV9
CASSSAGAEAFF | TGTGCCAGCAGCTCCGCAGGGGCTGAAGCTTTCTTT | TRBJ1-1 | NA | NA | TRBV7-3
CASSSKMSETQYF | TGCGCCAGCAGCTCCAAGATGAGCGAGACCCAGTACTTC | TRBJ2-5 | NA | NA | TRBV5-1
CASSPLGTHNTGELFF | TGTGCTAGCAGCCCGCTCGGGACTCATAACACCGGGGAGCTGTTTTTT | TRBJ2-2 | NA | once | TRBV7-7
CASSPMGGPSLTETQYF | TGCGCCAGCAGTCCAATGGGGGGCCCGTCTTTAACGGAGACCCAGTACTTC | TRBJ2-5 | NA | NA | TRBV4-3
CASEAGRFGYTF | TGTGCCAGCGAGGCAGGGAGGTTCGGCTACACCTTC | TRBJ1-2 | NA | few | TRBV6-6
CASSSAGPSAYQETQYF | TGTGCCAGCAGTTCAGCGGGACCGTCAGCGTACCAAGAGACCCAGTACTTC | TRBJ2-5 | TRBD2 | few | TRBV6-2/TRBV6-3
CASKEGEAEKLFF | TGTGCCAGCAAGGAGGGGGAGGCTGAAAAACTGTTTTTT | TRBJ1-4 | NA | NA | TRBV12-3/TRBV12-4
CASSLSRGTNTEAFF | TGTGCCAGCAGCCTTTCCAGGGGGACGAACACTGAAGCTTTCTTT | TRBJ1-1 | TRBD1 | NA | TRBV7-6
CASSYRGQGACSSNQPQHF | TGTGCCAGCAGTTACCGTGGACAGGGAGCCTGCTCTAGCAATCAGCCCCAGCATTTT | TRBJ1-5 | TRBD1 | once | TRBV6-7
CATSDFQGTGKYEQYF | TGTGCCACCAGTGATTTTCAGGGGACAGGGAAATACGAGCAGTACTTC | TRBJ2-7 | TRBD1 | NA | TRBV24-1
CASSLTPGNEQFF | TGTGCCAGCAGCTTAACCCCGGGCAATGAGCAGTTCTTC | TRBJ2-1 | NA | few | TRBV11-2
CASSRRGRAMTDTQYF | TGTGCCAGCAGCCGTAGGGGCAGGGCTATGACAGATACGCAGTATTTT | TRBJ2-3 | NA | NA | TRBV7-2
CASSFKTGGVSDTQYF | TGTGCCAGCAGTTTTAAGACAGGGGGGGTATCAGATACGCAGTATTTT | TRBJ2-3 | TRBD1 | NA | TRBV27
CASSRTGQGVIYGYTF | TGTGCCAGCAGCCGAACAGGACAGGGGGTTATCTATGGCTACACCTTC | TRBJ1-2 | TRBD1 | few | TRBV5-6
CSARDLLAGSYNEQFF | TGCAGTGCTAGAGATTTACTAGCGGGTTCCTACAATGAGCAGTTCTTC | TRBJ2-1 | TRBD2 | NA | TRBV20-1
CASSLLQGIYEQYF | TGTGCCAGCAGCCTCCTCCAGGGTATCTACGAGCAGTACTTC | TRBJ2-7 | NA | few | TRBV7-2
CASSSRQYYEQYF | TGTGCCAGCAGCTCCCGACAGTACTACGAGCAGTACTTC | TRBJ2-7 | NA | NA | TRBV7-2
CSVGLAGALWPYNEQFF | TGCAGCGTAGGACTAGCGGGAGCCCTTTGGCCATACAATGAGCAGTTCTTC | TRBJ2-1 | TRBD2 | few | TRBV29-1
CAATPAGVDEQFF | TGTGCCGCCACCCCAGCCGGGGTGGATGAGCAGTTCTTC | TRBJ2-1 | NA | few | TRBV6-5